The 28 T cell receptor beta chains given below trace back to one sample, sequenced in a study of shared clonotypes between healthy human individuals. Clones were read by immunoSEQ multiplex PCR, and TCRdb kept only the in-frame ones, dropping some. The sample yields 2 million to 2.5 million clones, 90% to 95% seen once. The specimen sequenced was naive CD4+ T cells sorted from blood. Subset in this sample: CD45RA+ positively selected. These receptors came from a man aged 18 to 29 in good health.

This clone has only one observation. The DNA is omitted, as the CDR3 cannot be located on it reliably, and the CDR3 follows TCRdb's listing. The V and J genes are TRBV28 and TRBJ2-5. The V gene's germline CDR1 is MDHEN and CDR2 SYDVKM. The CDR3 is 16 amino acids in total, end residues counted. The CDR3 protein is CASSSGPAVGLETQYF.

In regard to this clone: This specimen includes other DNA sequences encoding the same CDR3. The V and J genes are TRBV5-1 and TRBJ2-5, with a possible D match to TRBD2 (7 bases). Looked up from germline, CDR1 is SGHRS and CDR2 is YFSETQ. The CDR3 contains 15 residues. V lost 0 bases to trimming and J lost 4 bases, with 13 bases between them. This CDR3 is CASSLASGGGETQYF. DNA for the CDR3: TGCGCCAGCAGCTTGGCTAGCGGAGGGGGAGAGACCCAGTACTTC. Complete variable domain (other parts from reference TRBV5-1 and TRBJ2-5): KAGVTQTPRYLIKTRGQQVTLSCSPISGHRSVSWYQQTPGQGLQFLFEYFSETQRNKGNFPGRFSGRQFSNSRSEMNVSTLELGDSALYLCASSLASGGGETQYFGPGTRLLVL.

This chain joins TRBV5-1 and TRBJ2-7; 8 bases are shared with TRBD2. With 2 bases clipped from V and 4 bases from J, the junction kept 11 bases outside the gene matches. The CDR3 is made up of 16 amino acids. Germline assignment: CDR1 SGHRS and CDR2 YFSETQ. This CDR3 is CASSFSGGRTSYEQYF. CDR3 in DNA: TGCGCCAGCAGCTTCAGCGGGGGCCGGACCAGTTACGAGCAGTACTTC.

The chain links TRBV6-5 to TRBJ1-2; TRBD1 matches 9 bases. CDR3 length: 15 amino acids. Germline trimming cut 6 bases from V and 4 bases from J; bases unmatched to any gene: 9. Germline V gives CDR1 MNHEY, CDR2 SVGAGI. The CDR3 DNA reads TGTGCCAGCAGCGATGACAGGGGGGGTGCCTATGGCTACACCTTC. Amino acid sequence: CASSDDRGGAYGYTF.

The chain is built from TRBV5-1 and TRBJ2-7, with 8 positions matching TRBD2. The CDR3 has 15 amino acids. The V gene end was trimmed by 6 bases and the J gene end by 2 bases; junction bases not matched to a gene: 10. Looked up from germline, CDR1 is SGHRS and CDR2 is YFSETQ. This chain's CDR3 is CASTPDTGGPYEQYF. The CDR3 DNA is TGCGCCAGCACCCCAGACACGGGAGGGCCCTACGAGCAGTACTTC.

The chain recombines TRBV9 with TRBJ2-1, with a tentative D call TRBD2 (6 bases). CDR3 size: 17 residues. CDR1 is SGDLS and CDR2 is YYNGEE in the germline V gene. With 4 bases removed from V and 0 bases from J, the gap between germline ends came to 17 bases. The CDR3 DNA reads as TGTGCCAGCAGCCCCCGAAACGGCGGGAACTCCTACAATGAGCAGTTCTTC. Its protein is CASSPRNGGNSYNEQFF.

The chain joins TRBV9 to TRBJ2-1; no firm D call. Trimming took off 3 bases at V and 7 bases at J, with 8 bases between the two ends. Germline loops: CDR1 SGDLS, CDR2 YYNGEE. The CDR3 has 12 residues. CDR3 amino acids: CASSATRNEQFF. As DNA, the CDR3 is TGTGCCAGCAGCGCAACAAGGAATGAGCAGTTCTTC.

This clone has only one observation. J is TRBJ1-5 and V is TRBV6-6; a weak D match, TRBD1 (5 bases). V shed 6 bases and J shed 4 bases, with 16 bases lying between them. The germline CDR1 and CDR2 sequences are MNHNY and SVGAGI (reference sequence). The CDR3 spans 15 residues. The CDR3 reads CASRKGVPQNQPQHF. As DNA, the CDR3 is TGTGCCAGCAGAAAAGGGGTACCCCAGAATCAGCCCCAGCATTTT.

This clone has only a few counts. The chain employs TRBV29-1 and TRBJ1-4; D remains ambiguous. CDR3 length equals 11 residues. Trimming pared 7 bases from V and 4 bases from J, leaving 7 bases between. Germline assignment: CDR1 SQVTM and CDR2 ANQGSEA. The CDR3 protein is CSARDNEKLFF. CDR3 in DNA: TGCAGCGCGAGGGATAATGAAAAACTGTTTTTT.

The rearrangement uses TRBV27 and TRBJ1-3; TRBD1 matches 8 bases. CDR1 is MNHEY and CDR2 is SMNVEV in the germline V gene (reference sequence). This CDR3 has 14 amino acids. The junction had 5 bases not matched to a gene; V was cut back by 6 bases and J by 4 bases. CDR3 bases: TGTGCCAGCAGACGGACAGGGCTGGGAAACACCATATATTTT. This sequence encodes CASRRTGLGNTIYF.

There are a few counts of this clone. CDR3 sequence (DNA): TGCGCCAGCAGCTACCCAGGGGGCCCGAACTATGGCTACACCTTC. This codes for CASSYPGGPNYGYTF. The chain employs TRBV4-1 and TRBJ1-2; 8 bases agree with TRBD1. The CDR3 has 15 amino acids. Losses at the gene ends were 5 bases for V and 2 bases for J; bases not matched to a gene: 7. From germline, CDR1 is MGHRA and CDR2 YSYEKL.

The CDR3 region has the DNA TGCGCCAGCAAGCGTCCCCAAGAGACCCAGTACTTC. This sequence encodes CASKRPQETQYF. V and J are TRBV10-2 and TRBJ2-5, with D unclear. Germline V gives CDR1 WSHSY, CDR2 SAAADI. V lost 7 bases to trimming and J lost 1 base, with 7 bases between them. CDR3 length: 12 residues.

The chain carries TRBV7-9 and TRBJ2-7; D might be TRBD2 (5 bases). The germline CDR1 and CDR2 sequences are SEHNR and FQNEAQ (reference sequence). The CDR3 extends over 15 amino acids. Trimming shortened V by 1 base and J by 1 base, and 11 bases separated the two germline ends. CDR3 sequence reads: CASSLEGEGSYEQYF. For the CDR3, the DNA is TGTGCCAGCAGCTTAGAGGGAGAGGGTTCCTACGAGCAGTACTTC.

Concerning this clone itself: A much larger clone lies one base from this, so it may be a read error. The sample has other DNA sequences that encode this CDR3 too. In nucleotides, the CDR3 is TGTGCCAGCAGCTCCGGGACAGGCAACACTGAAGCTTTCTTT. This gives the protein CASSSGTGNTEAFF. The rearrangement links TRBV7-9 to TRBJ1-1; 8 bases are shared with TRBD1. CDR1 and CDR2 from the germline V gene are SEHNR and FQNEAQ (reference sequence). The CDR3 length is 14 residues. The V segment lost 4 bases and the J segment 2 bases; nucleotides outside the gene matches: 3.

CDR3 protein: CAWSATRTSGGPDTQYF. Written as DNA, the CDR3 is TGTGCCTGGAGTGCTACCCGGACTAGCGGGGGGCCCGATACGCAGTATTTT. The J gene is TRBJ2-3, the V gene TRBV30, with 14 bases lining up with TRBD2. This CDR3 is built from 17 residues. Looked up from germline, CDR1 is GTSNPN and CDR2 is SVGIG (reference sequence). The J segment lost 6 bases and the V segment lost 1 base, leaving 9 bases of the junction unmatched. Together with reference TRBV30 and TRBJ2-3, the CDR3 gives the full variable domain: SQTIHQWPATLVQPVGSPLSLECTVEGTSNPNLYWYRQAAGRGLQLLFYSVGIGQISSEVPQNLSASRPQDRQFILSSKKLLLSDSGFYLCAWSATRTSGGPDTQYFGPGTRLTVL.

The CDR3 region is CASSEASGRVEGYTF. In nucleotides, the CDR3 is TGTGCCAGCAGTGAAGCTTCTGGACGGGTTGAAGGCTACACCTTC. V is TRBV2 and J is TRBJ1-2, with D hard to call. With 0 bases removed from V and 8 bases from J, the gap between germline ends came to 16 bases. In germline, CDR1 is SNHLY, CDR2 FYNNEI. The CDR3 runs to 15 residues.

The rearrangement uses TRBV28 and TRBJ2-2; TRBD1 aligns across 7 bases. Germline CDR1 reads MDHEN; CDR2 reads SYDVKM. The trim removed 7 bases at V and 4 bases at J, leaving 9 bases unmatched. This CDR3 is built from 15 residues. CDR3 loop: CASKGRTGITGELFF. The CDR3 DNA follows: TGTGCCAGCAAGGGCCGGACAGGAATCACCGGGGAGCTGTTTTTT.

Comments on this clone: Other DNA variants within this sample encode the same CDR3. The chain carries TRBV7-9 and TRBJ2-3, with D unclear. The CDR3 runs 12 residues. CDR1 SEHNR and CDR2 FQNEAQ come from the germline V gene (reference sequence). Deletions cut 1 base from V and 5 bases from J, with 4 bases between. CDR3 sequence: CASSLVGDTQYF. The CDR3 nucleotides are TGTGCCAGCAGCTTAGTAGGAGATACGCAGTATTTT.

CDR3 in amino acids: CASSRNRDRDPEAFF. The CDR3 nucleotides read TGTGCCAGCAGCCGAAACCGGGACAGGGACCCTGAAGCTTTCTTT. This chain uses TRBV14 with TRBJ1-1; TRBD1 matches 9 bases. Germline CDR1 is SGHDN and CDR2 is FVKESK. Trimming cost V 4 bases and J 6 bases; bases outside gene matches: 9. This CDR3 has 15 residues.

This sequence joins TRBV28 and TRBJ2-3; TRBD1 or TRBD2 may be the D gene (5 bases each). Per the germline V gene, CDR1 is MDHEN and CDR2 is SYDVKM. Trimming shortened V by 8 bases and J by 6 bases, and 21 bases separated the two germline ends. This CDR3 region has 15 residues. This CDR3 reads CASFRWAGSEDTQYF. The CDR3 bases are TGTGCCAGCTTCCGGTGGGCAGGGAGCGAGGATACGCAGTATTTT.

CDR3 sequence reads: CASSFGGAGAYGYTF. In DNA, the CDR3 is TGTGCCAGCAGTTTCGGGGGGGCTGGTGCCTATGGCTACACCTTC. The chain uses TRBV28 and TRBJ1-2; D possibly corresponds to TRBD1 (6 bases). Germline V gene data show CDR1 as MDHEN and CDR2 as SYDVKM. V was shortened by 3 bases and J by 4 bases, with 15 bases between the two germline ends. The CDR3 is made up of 15 amino acids.

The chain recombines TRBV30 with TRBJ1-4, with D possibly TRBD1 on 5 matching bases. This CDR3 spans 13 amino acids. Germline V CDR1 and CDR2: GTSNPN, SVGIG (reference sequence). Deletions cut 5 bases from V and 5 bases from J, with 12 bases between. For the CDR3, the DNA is TGTGCCTGGGGGGGACTACCCAATGAAAAACTGTTTTTT. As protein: CAWGGLPNEKLFF.

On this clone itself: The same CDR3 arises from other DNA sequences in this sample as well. CDR3 loop: CASSLRGTEAFF. CDR3 coding DNA: TGTGCCAGCAGTTTAAGGGGCACTGAAGCTTTCTTT. This chain links TRBV27 with TRBJ1-1, with D perhaps matching TRBD1 (5 bases). V lost 2 bases, J lost 4 bases, and 5 bases lay in between. CDR3 length: 12 amino acids. The germline V gene has CDR1 MNHEY and CDR2 SMNVEV (reference sequence).

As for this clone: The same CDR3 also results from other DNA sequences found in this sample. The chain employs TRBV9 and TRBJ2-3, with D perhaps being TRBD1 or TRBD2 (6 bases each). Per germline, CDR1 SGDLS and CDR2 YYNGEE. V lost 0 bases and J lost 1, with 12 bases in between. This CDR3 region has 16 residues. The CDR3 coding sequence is TGTGCCAGCAGCGTAGTTCCAGGGGAGGGCACAGATACGCAGTATTTT. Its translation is CASSVVPGEGTDTQYF.

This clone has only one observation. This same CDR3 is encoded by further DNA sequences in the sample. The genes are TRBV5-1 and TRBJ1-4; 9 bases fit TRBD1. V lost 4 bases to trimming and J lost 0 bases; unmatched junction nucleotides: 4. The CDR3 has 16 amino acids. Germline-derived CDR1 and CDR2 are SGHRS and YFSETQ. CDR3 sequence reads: CASSRGQGTTNEKLFF. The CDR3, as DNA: TGCGCCAGCAGCAGAGGACAGGGGACAACTAATGAAAAACTGTTTTTT.

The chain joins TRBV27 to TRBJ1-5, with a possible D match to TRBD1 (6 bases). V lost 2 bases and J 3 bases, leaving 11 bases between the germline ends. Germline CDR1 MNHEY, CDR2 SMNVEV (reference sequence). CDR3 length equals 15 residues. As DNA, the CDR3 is TGTGCCAGCAGTTTACAGGGGAGACCCAATCAGCCCCAGCATTTT. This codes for CASSLQGRPNQPQHF.

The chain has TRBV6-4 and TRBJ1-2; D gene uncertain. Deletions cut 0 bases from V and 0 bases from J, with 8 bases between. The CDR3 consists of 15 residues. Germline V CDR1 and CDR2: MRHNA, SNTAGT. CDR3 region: CASSDSVGANYGYTF. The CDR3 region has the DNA TGTGCCAGCAGTGACTCAGTAGGTGCTAACTATGGCTACACCTTC.

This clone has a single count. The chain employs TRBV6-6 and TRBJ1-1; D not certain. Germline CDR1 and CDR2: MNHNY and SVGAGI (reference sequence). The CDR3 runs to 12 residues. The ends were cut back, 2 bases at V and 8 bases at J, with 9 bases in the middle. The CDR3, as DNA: TGTGCCAGCAGTTACGTGGGCTCCGAAGCTTTCTTT. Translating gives CASSYVGSEAFF.